This entry features one T cell receptor (beta chain) sequence. The CDR3 runs 16 residues. Trimming cost V 4 bases and J 0 bases; bases outside gene matches: 6. Germline CDR1 and CDR2: LGHDT and YNNKEL (reference sequence). These data come from a study of blood T cell repertoires in COVID-19. Sequencing used immunoSEQ multiplex PCR; TCRdb keeps in-frame clones, though not all of them. The profile covers fewer than 200,000 clones, with less than 85% appearing a single time and 6.5% to 8.5% taken by the ten largest. The source of this sequence is a human donor in a cohort sampled during active COVID-19. Sequenced input: peripheral blood. V usage is TRBV3-1 (or the pseudogene TRBV3-2) and J usage is TRBJ1-3, with 7 positions matching TRBD1. The CDR3 is CASSPRGLRSGNTIYF. CDR3 nucleotide sequence: TGTGCCAGCAGCCCCAGGGGGTTACGCTCTGGAAACACCATATATTTT.